This is a list of T cell receptor beta chains from one sample in a study of cytomegalovirus exposure and HLA in healthy donors. Repertoires were generated with immunoSEQ multiplex PCR, while TCRdb's copy carries only in-frame clones and drops some. This table has some 74,000 clones, 80% appearing once. The sample comprised PBMCs. The receptors were sampled from a male donor in good health and CMV-seronegative. Both conserved end residues are part of each CDR3.

j_gene,v_gene,CDR3aa
TRBJ1-1,TRBV7-3,CASSFTVNTEAFF
TRBJ1-1,TRBV6-6,CASSTNRESHTEAFF
TRBJ1-6,TRBV1,CTSSRTDRRKNSPLHF
TRBJ1-2,TRBV28,CASRRPRAGGYGYPF
TRBJ2-2,TRBV7-9,CASSGGANQNTGELFF
TRBJ2-7,TRBV7-9,CASRFNRGRGPGTPYEQYF
TRBJ1-5,TRBV9,CASSGDSGLTQNF
TRBJ1-6,TRBV9,CASRAEGTNSPLHF
TRBJ2-1,TRBV27,CASRSLDQTPPEQFF
TRBJ2-5,TRBV11-3,CASSPGLAGEETQYF
TRBJ1-3,TRBV5-1,CASSPWTGWRFSGNTIYF
TRBJ1-2,TRBV6-4,CASSAGGFNYGYPF
TRBJ2-1,TRBV5-1,CASSLALGTPRYNEQFF
TRBJ2-5,TRBV7-2,CASSPLVGRQETQYF
TRBJ1-1,TRBV14,CASSPWTGRGSTEAFF
TRBJ1-6,TRBV4-2,CASSQDQIGGVGSPLHF
TRBJ1-2,TRBV5-4,CASSGGQGALGYTF
-,TRBV6-6,CAGATGTATNEQYF
TRBJ2-3,TRBV4-1,CASSQSGQGATDTQYF
TRBJ2-5,TRBV27,CASSLSTFGQETQYF
TRBJ2-2,TRBV27,CASSSGGWGNTGELFF
TRBJ2-5,TRBV5-1,CASSSWALAGGETQYF
TRBJ1-2,TRBV6-5,CASSTKDRGALNTF
TRBJ2-7,TRBV5-5,CASSLDGGSFYEQYF
TRBJ2-3,TRBV25-1,CASSEYSGFTDTQYF
TRBJ1-2,TRBV7-2,CASSLGQGIGYTF
TRBJ2-5,TRBV5-1,CASRLAGEETQYF
TRBJ2-2,TRBV9,CASSAGTSGNTGELFF
TRBJ1-5,TRBV28,CASSQQGSNQPQHF
TRBJ1-1,TRBV4-3,CASSQERRTTEAFF
TRBJ1-3,TRBV5-1,CASKGPEDSGNTIYF
TRBJ2-2,TRBV19,CASRGLAGGTGELFF
TRBJ2-7,TRBV11-2,CASSSGLAGGYEQYF
TRBJ2-3,TRBV4-2,CASSSGDHTDTQYF
TRBJ2-7,TRBV27,CASSLSYGGRARDEQYF
TRBJ1-2,TRBV4-1,CASSQDPGQGSYSGYTF
TRBJ1-4,TRBV5-8,CASYNRGGKLFF
TRBJ1-1,TRBV6-5,CATSGARTGEKFF
TRBJ2-7,TRBV15,CATSRNQGAWYEQYF
TRBJ1-1,TRBV5-1,CASSLWELAEDTEAFF
TRBJ1-2,TRBV5-6,CASSRLEIQGWLYGYTF
TRBJ2-2,TRBV5-1,CASSIDRVGTGELFF
TRBJ2-1,TRBV4-1,CASSHRSSGVYNEQFF
TRBJ2-7,TRBV7-4,CASSWRTSGPAYEQYF
TRBJ2-5,TRBV9,CASSAREGVTFQYF